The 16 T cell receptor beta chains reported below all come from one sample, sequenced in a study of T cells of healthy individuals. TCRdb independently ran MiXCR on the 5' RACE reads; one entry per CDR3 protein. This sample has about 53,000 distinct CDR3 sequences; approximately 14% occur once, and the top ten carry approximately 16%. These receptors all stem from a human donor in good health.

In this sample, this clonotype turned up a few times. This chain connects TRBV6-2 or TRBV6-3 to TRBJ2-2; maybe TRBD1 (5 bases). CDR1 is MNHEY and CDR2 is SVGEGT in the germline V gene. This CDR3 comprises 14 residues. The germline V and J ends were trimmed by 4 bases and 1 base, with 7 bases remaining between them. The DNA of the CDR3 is TGTGCCAGCAGTTCGCAGGGGAACACCGGGGAGCTGTTTTTT. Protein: CASSSQGNTGELFF.

CDR3 residues: CASSALGTRQETQYF. Written as DNA, the CDR3 is TGTGCCAGCAGCGCGCTGGGTACACGACAAGAGACCCAGTACTTC. The J gene is TRBJ2-5, the V gene TRBV5-5; unclear D gene. V was trimmed by 4 bases and J by 2 bases, leaving 15 bases between them. The CDR3 runs to 15 residues. CDR1 SGHKS and CDR2 YYEKEE come from the germline V gene (reference sequence). The entire variable domain, with the rest obtained from reference TRBV5-5 and TRBJ2-5, is as follows: DAGVTQSPTHLIKTRGQQVTLRCSPISGHKSVSWYQQVLGQGPQFIFQYYEKEERGRGNFPDRFSARQFPNYSSELNVNALLLGDSALYLCASSALGTRQETQYFGPGTRLLVL.

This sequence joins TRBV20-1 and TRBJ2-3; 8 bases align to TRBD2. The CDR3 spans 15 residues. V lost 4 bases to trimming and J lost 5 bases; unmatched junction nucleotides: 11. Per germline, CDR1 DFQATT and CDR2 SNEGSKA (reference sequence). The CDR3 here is CSAMNGAGDEDTQYF. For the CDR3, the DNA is TGCAGTGCTATGAACGGAGCGGGAGATGAAGATACGCAGTATTTT.

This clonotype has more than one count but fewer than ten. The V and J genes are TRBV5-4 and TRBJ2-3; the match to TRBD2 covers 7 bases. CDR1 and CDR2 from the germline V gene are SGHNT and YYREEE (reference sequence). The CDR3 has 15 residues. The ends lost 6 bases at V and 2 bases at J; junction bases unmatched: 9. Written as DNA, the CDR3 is TGTGCCAGCATGACTAGCCCGGGAGTCACAGATACGCAGTATTTT. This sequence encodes CASMTSPGVTDTQYF.

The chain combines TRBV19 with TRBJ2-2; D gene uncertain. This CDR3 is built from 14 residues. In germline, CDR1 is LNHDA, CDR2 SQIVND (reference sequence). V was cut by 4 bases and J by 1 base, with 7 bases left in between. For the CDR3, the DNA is TGTGCCAGTAGTACCTCCGGGAACACCGGGGAGCTGTTTTTT. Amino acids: CASSTSGNTGELFF.

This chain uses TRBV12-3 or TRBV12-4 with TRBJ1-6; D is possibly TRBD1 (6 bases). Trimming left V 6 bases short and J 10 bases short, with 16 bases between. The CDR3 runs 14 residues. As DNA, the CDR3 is TGTGCCAGCAGCCGAATAAACAGGGACTCACCCCTCCACTTT. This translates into CASSRINRDSPLHF.

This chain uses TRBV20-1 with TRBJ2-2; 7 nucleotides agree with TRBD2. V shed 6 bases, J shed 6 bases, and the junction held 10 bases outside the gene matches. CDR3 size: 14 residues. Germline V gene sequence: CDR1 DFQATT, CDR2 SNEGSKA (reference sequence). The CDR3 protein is CSARSPLAAGELFF. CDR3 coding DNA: TGCAGTGCCCGGAGTCCTCTAGCGGCCGGGGAGCTGTTTTTT.

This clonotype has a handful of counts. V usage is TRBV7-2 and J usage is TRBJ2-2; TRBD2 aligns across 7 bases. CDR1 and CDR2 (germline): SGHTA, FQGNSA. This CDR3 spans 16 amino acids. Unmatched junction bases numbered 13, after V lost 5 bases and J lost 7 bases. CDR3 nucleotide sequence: TGTGCCAGCAGCCCGCGGGAGAGGAGGCGGAACGGGGAGCTGTTTTTT. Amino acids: CASSPRERRRNGELFF.

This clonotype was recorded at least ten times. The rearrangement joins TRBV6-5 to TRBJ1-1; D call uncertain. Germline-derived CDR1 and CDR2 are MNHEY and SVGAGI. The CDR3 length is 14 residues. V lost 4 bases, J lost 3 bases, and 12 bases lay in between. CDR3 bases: TGTGCCAGCAGTTCCGAGGGCATGGACACTGAAGCTTTCTTT. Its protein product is CASSSEGMDTEAFF.

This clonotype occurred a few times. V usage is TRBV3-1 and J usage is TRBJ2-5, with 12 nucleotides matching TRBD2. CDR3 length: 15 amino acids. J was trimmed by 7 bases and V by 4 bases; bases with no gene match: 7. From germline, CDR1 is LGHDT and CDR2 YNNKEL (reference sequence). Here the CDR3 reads CASSLSQTSGGTQYF. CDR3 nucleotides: TGTGCCAGCAGCCTCTCTCAGACTAGCGGGGGGACCCAGTACTTC.

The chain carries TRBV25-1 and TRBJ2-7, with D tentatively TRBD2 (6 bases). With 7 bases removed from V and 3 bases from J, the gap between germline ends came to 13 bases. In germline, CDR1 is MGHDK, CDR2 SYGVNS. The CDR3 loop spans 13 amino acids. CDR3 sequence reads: CASKSGGFYEQYF. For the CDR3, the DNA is TGTGCCAGCAAGTCTGGGGGGTTCTACGAGCAGTACTTC.

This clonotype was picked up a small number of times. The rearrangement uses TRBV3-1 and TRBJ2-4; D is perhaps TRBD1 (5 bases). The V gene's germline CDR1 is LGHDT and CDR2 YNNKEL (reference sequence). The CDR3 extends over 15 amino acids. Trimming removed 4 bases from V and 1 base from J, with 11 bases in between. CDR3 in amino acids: CASSRPGIAKNIQYF. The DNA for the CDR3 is TGTGCCAGCAGCCGTCCAGGGATTGCCAAAAACATTCAGTACTTC.

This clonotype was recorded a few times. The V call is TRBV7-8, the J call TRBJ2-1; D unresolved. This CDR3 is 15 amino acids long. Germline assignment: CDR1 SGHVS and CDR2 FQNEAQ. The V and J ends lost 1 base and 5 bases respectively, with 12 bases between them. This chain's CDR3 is CASSLVLGSHNEQFF. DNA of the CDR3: TGTGCCAGCAGCTTAGTTCTAGGGTCCCACAATGAGCAGTTCTTC.

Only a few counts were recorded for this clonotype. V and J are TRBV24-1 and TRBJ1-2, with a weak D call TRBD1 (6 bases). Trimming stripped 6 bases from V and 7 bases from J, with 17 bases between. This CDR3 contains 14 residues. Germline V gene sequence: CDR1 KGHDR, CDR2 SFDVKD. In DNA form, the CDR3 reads TGTGCCACCAGTTCCACAGGGAGGGCTGCTGGCTACACCTTC. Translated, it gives CATSSTGRAAGYTF.

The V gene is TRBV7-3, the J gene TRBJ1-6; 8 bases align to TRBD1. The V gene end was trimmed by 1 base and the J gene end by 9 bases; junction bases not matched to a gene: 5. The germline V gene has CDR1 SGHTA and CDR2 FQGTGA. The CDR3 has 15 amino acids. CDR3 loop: CASSLSRGLPSPLHF. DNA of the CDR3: TGTGCCAGCAGCTTAAGCAGGGGGCTCCCTTCACCCCTCCACTTT.

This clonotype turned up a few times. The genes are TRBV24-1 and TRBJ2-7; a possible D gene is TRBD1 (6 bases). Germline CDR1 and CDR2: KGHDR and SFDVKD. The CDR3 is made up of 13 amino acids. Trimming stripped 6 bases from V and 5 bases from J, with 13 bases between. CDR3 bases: TGTGCCACCAGTAGGAACAGGGACCACGAGCAGTACTTC. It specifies CATSRNRDHEQYF.